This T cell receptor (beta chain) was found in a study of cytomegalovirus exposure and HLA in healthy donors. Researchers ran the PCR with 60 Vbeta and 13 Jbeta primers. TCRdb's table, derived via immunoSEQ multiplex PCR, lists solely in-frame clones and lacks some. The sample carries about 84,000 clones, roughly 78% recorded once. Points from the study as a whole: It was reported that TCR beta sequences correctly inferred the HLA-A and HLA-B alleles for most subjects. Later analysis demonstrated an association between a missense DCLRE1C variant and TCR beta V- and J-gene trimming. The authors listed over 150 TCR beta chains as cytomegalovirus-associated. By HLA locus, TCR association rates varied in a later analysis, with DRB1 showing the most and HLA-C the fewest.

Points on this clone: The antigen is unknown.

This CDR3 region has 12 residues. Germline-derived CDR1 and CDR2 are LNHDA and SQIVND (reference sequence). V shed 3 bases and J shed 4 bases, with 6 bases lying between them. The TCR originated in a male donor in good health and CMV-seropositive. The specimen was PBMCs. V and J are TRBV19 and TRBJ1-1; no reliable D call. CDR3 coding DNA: TGTGCCAGTAGTATCGCGGGCACTGAAGCTTTCTTT. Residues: CASSIAGTEAFF.